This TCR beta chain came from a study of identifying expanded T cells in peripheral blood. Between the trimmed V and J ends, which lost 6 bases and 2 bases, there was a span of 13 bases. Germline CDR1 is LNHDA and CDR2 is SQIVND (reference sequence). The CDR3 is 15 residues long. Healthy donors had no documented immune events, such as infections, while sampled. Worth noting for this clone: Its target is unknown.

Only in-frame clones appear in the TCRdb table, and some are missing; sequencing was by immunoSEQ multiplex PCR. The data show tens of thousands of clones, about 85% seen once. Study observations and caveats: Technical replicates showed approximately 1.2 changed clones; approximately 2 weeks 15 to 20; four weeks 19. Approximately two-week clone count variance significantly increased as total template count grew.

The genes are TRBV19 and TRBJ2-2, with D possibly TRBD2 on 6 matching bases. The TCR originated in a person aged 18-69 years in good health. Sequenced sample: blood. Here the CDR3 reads CASRSGTVNTGELFF. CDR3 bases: TGTGCCAGTAGGTCCGGGACTGTAAACACCGGGGAGCTGTTTTTT.